This T cell receptor (beta chain) was recovered during a study of circulating CD8 cells and anti-PD-1 response in melanoma. Deletions cut 8 bases from V and 6 bases from J, with 6 bases between. The CDR3 length is 11 residues. Germline V gene sequence: CDR1 KGHDR, CDR2 SFDVKD. The QIAseq Immune Repertoire TCR panel built the libraries from 15 ng of total RNA. Via MiXCR, TCRdb re-called the reads, giving one row per CDR3 protein. The sample lists about 480 distinct CDR3 sequences, around 10% occurring once. From live CD3+CD8+TCRalphabeta+ cells, four PD-1 and/or TIGIT subsets were sorted. This clonotype counts as large.

Sequenced here: CD8+ T cells from PBMCs, sampled at baseline or after one month of anti-PD-1 therapy (not recorded which). The sequence was obtained from a human donor with melanoma. The J gene is TRBJ1-4, the V gene TRBV24-1; unclear D gene. CDR3 DNA: TGTGCCACCAAGAGCGATGAAAAACTGTTTTTT. Residues: CATKSDEKLFF.